The 14 T cell receptor beta chains presented below share a single source sample, sequenced in a study of tissue T cells after allogeneic stem cell transplantation (dated by TCRdb to between 2020 and 2023). Library generation was performed with the immunoSEQ multiplex PCR assay. Entries here come from immuneACCESS through TCRdb and include only in-frame sequences with V and J called. Some clones fail to appear in such tables; in the studies checked, an unresolved V gene covers under half of the shortfall, and the cause of the remainder is unknown. The sample table lists 7,000 or so clones, approximately 70% of them with a count of one. The ten top clones hold roughly 0.83% of the sample. The sample comprised blood. Receptors originate from a female BALB/c mouse in good health. Regarding MHC type, mice of this strain are H2-d.

This clone has just one count. Gene labels here are mouse ones. The CDR3 end is not reached by the read, which stops 1 residue before it; the germline J gene fills it in. The chain is built from TRBV13-1 and TRBJ2-5; 10 nucleotides align to TRBD2. The CDR3 is 15 residues long. Germline values: CDR1 NSHNY, CDR2 SYGAGN. Trimming at V came to 3 bases and at J to 1 base, leaving 2 bases not matched to a gene. CDR3 protein: CASSGDWGHQDTQYF. The sequenced CDR3 bases are TGTGCCAGCAGTGGGGACTGGGGTCACCAAGACACCCAGTAC.

About this clone itself: The gene names given are mouse names. The CDR3 end is not reached by the read, which stops 1 residue before it; the germline J gene fills it in. The same CDR3 is also encoded by other DNA sequences in this sample. V usage is TRBV13-3 and J usage is TRBJ2-7; 10 nucleotides match TRBD2. CDR1 and CDR2 from the germline V gene are NNHDY and SYVADS. The CDR3 spans 15 residues. V trimming: 1 base; J trimming: 7 bases; junction bases outside the gene matches: 8. The CDR3 bases that were read are TGTGCCAGCAGTGATATCGGGCTGGGGGGGCGCGAACAGTAC. Protein: CASSDIGLGGREQY. The full CDR3 sequence reads CASSDIGLGGREQYF.

As for this clone: Genes here carry mouse names. The read finishes 1 residue shy of the CDR3 end, and the germline J gene is used to complete it. The chain has TRBV5 and TRBJ2-7; D gene unclear. Per germline, CDR1 LGHNA and CDR2 YNLKQL (reference sequence). Trimming cost V 1 base and J 1 base, with 5 bases left between them. The CDR3 runs 13 residues. The CDR3 DNA, read in part, is TGTGCCAGCAGCCAAGGACAATCCTATGAACAGTAC. Amino acids: CASSQGQSYEQY. The CDR3, in full, reads CASSQGQSYEQYF.

On this clone: Mouse germline and gene names are used. The read comes to an end 1 residue before the CDR3 does, leaving the germline J gene to fill in the end. This rearrangement joins TRBV20 to TRBJ2-3; D is possibly TRBD1 (6 bases). The germline V gene has CDR1 GFQATS and CDR2 STVNSAI. The CDR3 is 13 amino acids. Trimming left V 3 bases short and J 1 base short, with 8 bases between. The CDR3 protein is CGASRQGAETLYF. The part of the CDR3 DNA that was read is TGTGGTGCTAGTCGACAGGGTGCAGAAACGCTGTAT.

Note on this clone: Gene names are mouse gene names. The CDR3 goes on 1 residue after the read ends, and that part is filled in from the germline J gene. The V gene is TRBV13-2, the J gene TRBJ1-3; no definite D call. Trimming removed 0 bases from V and 0 bases from J, with 7 bases in between. Per the germline V gene, CDR1 is NNHNN and CDR2 is SYGAGS (reference sequence). CDR3 size: 15 residues. Here the CDR3 reads CASGDAGSSGNTLYF. Incomplete CDR3 DNA: TGTGCCAGCGGTGATGCAGGCAGTTCTGGAAATACGCTCTAT.

This clone was observed a handful of times. The listed genes are named as in mouse. The CDR3 end is not reached by the read, which stops 1 residue before it; the germline J gene fills it in. This rearrangement joins TRBV1 to TRBJ2-7; 9 positions match TRBD1. Germline assignment: CDR1 NSQYPW and CDR2 LRSPGD (reference sequence). The CDR3 totals 15 residues. Trimming at V came to 4 bases and at J to 6 bases, leaving 10 bases not matched to a gene. CDR3 in amino acids: CTCSEPGQGGREQYF. CDR3 DNA (partial): TGCACCTGCAGTGAACCGGGACAGGGAGGACGTGAACAGTAC. The whole variable domain, filled in from reference TRBV1 and TRBJ2-7, reads VTLLEQNPRWRLVPRGQAVNLRCILKNSQYPWMSWYQQDLQKQLQWLFTLRSPGDKEVKSLPGADYLATRVTDTELRLQVANMSQGRTLYCTCSEPGQGGREQYFGPGTRLTVL.

Remarks on this clone: The gene names here belong to mouse. The read is 1 residue too short to cover the CDR3 end, so that end is filled in from the germline J gene. The genes are TRBV24 and TRBJ2-1, with 9 bases that match TRBD2. Germline CDR1 and CDR2: KGHTA and FRNEEI. Losses at the gene ends were 4 bases for V and 0 bases for J; bases not matched to a gene: 1. This CDR3 contains 15 residues. The CDR3 here is CASSPWGGNYAEQFF. The sequenced CDR3 bases are TGTGCCAGCAGTCCCTGGGGGGGTAACTATGCTGAGCAGTTC.

A remark on this clone: Gene names denote mouse genes. Incomplete CDR3 DNA: TGTGCCAGCAGTGATGCGGGGGGTGAGCCCGAAAGATTATTT. It encodes CASSDAGGEPERLF. The full CDR3 is CASSDAGGEPERLFF. The chain carries TRBV13-1 and TRBJ1-4, with D perhaps matching TRBD1 (5 bases). The read ends 1 residue early relative to the CDR3; the germline J gene fills the gap. The V gene lost 0 bases and the J gene lost 7 bases, with 13 bases spanning the gap. Germline V gene sequence: CDR1 NSHNY, CDR2 SYGAGN. The CDR3 is made up of 15 amino acids.

As for this clone: Genes and germline come from the mouse. The read is 1 residue too short to cover the CDR3 end, so that end is filled in from the germline J gene. V is TRBV20 and J is TRBJ2-5; D perhaps matches TRBD2 (7 bases). CDR1 is GFQATS and CDR2 is STVNSAI in the germline V gene. CDR3 length equals 13 residues. The germline V and J ends were trimmed by 1 base and 3 bases, with 8 bases remaining between them. The CDR3 bases that were read are TGTGGTGCTAGGGGGGGGGCGCAAGACACCCAGTAC. Its translation is CGARGGAQDTQY. In full, the CDR3 reads CGARGGAQDTQYF. Looking up the rest from reference TRBV20 and TRBJ2-5 gives the full variable domain: GALVYQYPRRTICKSGTSMRMECQAVGFQATSVAWYRQSPQKTFELIALSTVNSAIKYEQNFTQEKFPISHPNLSFSSMTVLNAYLEDRGLYLCGARGGAQDTQYFGPGTRLLVL.

As for this clone: The gene names given are mouse names. The CDR3 is cut off 1 residue early in the read; its end comes from the germline J gene. The chain has TRBV13-1 and TRBJ1-6; D gene uncertain. TRBJ1-6 is designated an ORF whose function remains uncertain. There are 13 residues in the CDR3. Trimming shortened V by 5 bases and J by 0 bases, and 3 bases separated the two germline ends. Germline loops: CDR1 NSHNY, CDR2 SYGAGN. Incomplete CDR3 DNA: TGTGCCAGCAGCCTTTCCTATAATTCGCCCCTCTAC. Protein product: CASSLSYNSPLY. The whole CDR3 protein reads CASSLSYNSPLYF.

Comment on this clone: Gene and germline names: mouse. The sequenced fragment ends 1 residue before the CDR3 boundary, so the rest is inferred from the germline J gene. The chain carries TRBV1 and TRBJ2-4; a possible D gene is TRBD2 (5 bases). Germline CDR1 is NSQYPW and CDR2 is LRSPGD (reference sequence). The CDR3 runs 13 residues. V lost 3 bases and J 2 bases, leaving 6 bases between the germline ends. The CDR3 DNA, read in part, is TGCACCTGCAGTGCTGGGGATCAAAACACCTTGTAC. This encodes CTCSAGDQNTLY. The CDR3 reads in full as CTCSAGDQNTLYF.

A note on this clone: Genes and germline are mouse. The CDR3 extends 1 residue past the end of the read, so its final part is completed from the germline J gene. This rearrangement joins TRBV13-1 to TRBJ2-5; TRBD2 matches 9 bases. The J segment lost 4 bases and the V segment lost 2 bases, leaving 5 bases of the junction unmatched. CDR3 length: 15 amino acids. Per germline, CDR1 NSHNY and CDR2 SYGAGN. The DNA read from the CDR3 is TGTGCCAGCAGTGACGCTGACTGGGGGAAAGACACCCAGTAC. Translating it yields CASSDADWGKDTQY. The entire CDR3 is CASSDADWGKDTQYF.

A word on this clone: All gene names here are mouse names. The read stops 1 residue short of the end of the CDR3; the missing end is completed from the germline J gene. V is TRBV17 and J is TRBJ2-2; 7 bases are a match to TRBD2. The CDR3 spans 15 residues. With V trimmed by 5 bases and J by 0 bases, 3 bases remained unmatched. CDR1 and CDR2 from the germline V gene are MNHDT and YYDKIL. The CDR3 loop reads CASSQLGTNTGQLYF. The CDR3 DNA, read in part, is TGTGCTAGCAGTCAACTGGGGACAAACACCGGGCAGCTCTAC.

Comments on this clone: Each gene name is a mouse one. The read ends 1 residue before the CDR3 terminus; that terminus is restored from the germline J gene. The chain couples TRBV14 to TRBJ2-1; D is perhaps TRBD1 (5 bases). The V end lost 7 bases, the J end lost 2 bases, and 10 bases lay between the germline ends. The CDR3 runs 13 residues. Per the germline V gene, CDR1 is SGHDT and CDR2 is FRDEAV. The CDR3 is CASSPTDYAEQFF. The sequenced CDR3 bases are TGTGCCAGCTCCCCGACAGACTATGCTGAGCAGTTC.